This TCR beta chain was sequenced in a study of T cells after yellow fever vaccination. Overall study context: SMART-Seq v4 Ultra Low Input handled preparation of low-cell-number fractions. General study results and limits: The study re-detected most primary-vaccination clones after the booster (96% CD4, roughly 85% CD8). Some clonotypes, a small share, were shared between CD4 and CD8 compartments.

In regard to this clonotype: Its specificity is unknown.

Germline assignment: CDR1 SEHNR and CDR2 FQNEAQ (reference sequence). The V end lost 2 bases, the J end lost 15 bases, and 20 bases lay between the germline ends. The CDR3 length is 14 residues. Generation of TCR cDNA used 5'RACE template switching (which added a universal primer site and UMIs). TCRdb re-called the 5' RACE reads through MiXCR, storing one row per CDR3 protein. The data show hundreds of thousands of distinct CDR3 sequences, around an eighth seen once. This TCR was sampled from a young man who received the YFV17D yellow fever vaccine. The rearrangement uses TRBV7-9 and TRBJ2-1, with TRBD2 as a possible D gene (5 bases). Sequences were derived from PBMCs, sampled on the day of the yellow fever booster vaccination. CDR3 bases: TGTGCCAGCAGCTTATTGGTTATGGGCCGGGAATTGTTCTTC. Translation gives CASSLLVMGRELFF.